Listed below are T cell receptor beta chains from one sample, sequenced in a study of response to subunit inactivated influenza vaccine. TCRdb re-derived calls from the RT-PCR reads in MiXCR, one entry per CDR3 protein. The data contain over 450,000 distinct CDR3 sequences, 10% to 15% of them singletons. The starting material was PBMCs from blood, obtained about 40 days after vaccination. Receptors were obtained from a middle-aged man who received an inactivated influenza vaccine. Each CDR3 is given with its conserved first and last residue. A D gene is named only where the DNA matches it firmly. The size field is filled for only some rows; it gives once, few, many or a size class.

V,J,D,size,CDR3,DNA
TRBV6-5,TRBJ2-7,TRBD1,few,CASSYRTGVYEQYF,TGTGCCAGCAGTTACCGAACAGGGGTCTACGAGCAGTACTTC
TRBV24-1,TRBJ2-5,TRBD1,NA,CATSQTGVKETQYF,TGTGCCACCAGCCAGACAGGGGTAAAAGAGACCCAGTACTTC
TRBV6-5,TRBJ2-5,TRBD2,few,CASSYSFLAGGREETQYF,TGTGCCAGCAGTTACTCGTTTTTGGCGGGGGGGCGGGAGGAGACCCAGTACTTC
TRBV7-9,TRBJ2-1,NA,NA,CASSLSLATGSEQFF,TGTGCCAGCAGCTTAAGTCTAGCGACCGGTAGTGAGCAGTTCTTC
TRBV6-2/TRBV6-3,TRBJ2-7,TRBD2,NA,CASRAVAGGGYEQYF,TGTGCCAGCAGGGCCGTAGCGGGAGGAGGCTACGAGCAGTACTTC
TRBV24-1,TRBJ2-3,TRBD2,few,CATSELAGDGTDTQYF,TGTGCCACCAGTGAACTAGCGGGAGACGGTACAGATACGCAGTATTTT
TRBV11-2,TRBJ1-1,NA,NA,CASSMGGDTEAFF,TGTGCCAGCTCAATGGGGGGGGACACTGAAGCTTTCTTT
TRBV27,TRBJ1-6,NA,NA,CASSSSWGSVNNSPLHF,TGTGCCAGCAGTTCCTCTTGGGGCAGCGTCAATAATTCACCCCTCCACTTT
TRBV12-3/TRBV12-4,TRBJ2-2,TRBD2,NA,CASGLAGRNTGELFF,TGTGCCAGCGGTCTAGCGGGCAGGAACACCGGGGAGCTGTTTTTT
TRBV7-2,TRBJ1-5,NA,many,CASSLARVAQPQHF,TGTGCCAGCAGCTTAGCTAGGGTAGCGCAGCCCCAGCATTTT
TRBV7-9,TRBJ2-1,TRBD2,many,CASSLALAGVPEQFF,TGTGCCAGCAGCTTAGCATTAGCGGGAGTGCCTGAGCAGTTCTTC
TRBV5-1,TRBJ1-1,NA,NA,CASSLQGTPNTEAFF,TGCGCCAGCAGCTTACAAGGGACACCGAACACTGAAGCTTTCTTT
TRBV20-1,TRBJ1-5,NA,NA,CSARDEAGYQPQHF,TGCAGTGCTAGAGATGAGGCAGGCTATCAGCCCCAGCATTTT
TRBV27,TRBJ1-5,NA,NA,CASSREGRQSNQPQHF,TGTGCCAGCAGCCGAGAGGGTAGACAAAGCAATCAGCCCCAGCATTTT
TRBV20-1,TRBJ2-3,TRBD2,NA,CSASSAGGPTDTQYF,TGCAGTGCTAGCTCTGCGGGGGGCCCCACAGATACGCAGTATTTT
TRBV12-3/TRBV12-4,TRBJ2-2,NA,few,CASSYSPFPPNTGELFF,TGTGCCAGCAGTTACTCCCCCTTTCCCCCGAACACCGGGGAGCTGTTTTTT
TRBV9,TRBJ2-1,NA,NA,CASSISGLAYNEQFF,TGTGCCAGCAGCATAAGCGGCCTAGCCTACAATGAGCAGTTCTTC
TRBV28,TRBJ2-2,NA,NA,CASRFRGLDTGELFF,TGTGCCAGCAGATTTAGAGGGCTCGACACCGGGGAGCTGTTTTTT
TRBV11-1,TRBJ2-2,TRBD1,NA,CASSSDRHGELFF,TGTGCCAGCAGCTCGGACAGGCACGGGGAGCTGTTTTTT
TRBV7-6,TRBJ1-2,TRBD1,few,CASSLTGQGSYGYTF,TGTGCCAGCAGCTTAACGGGACAGGGGAGCTATGGCTACACCTTC
TRBV29-1,TRBJ2-7,NA,many,CSAEGAYEQYF,TGCAGCGCAGAGGGGGCCTACGAGCAGTACTTC
TRBV12-3/TRBV12-4,TRBJ2-2,NA,NA,CASSLSQGREDTGELFF,TGTGCCAGCAGTTTATCACAGGGGCGGGAAGACACCGGGGAGCTGTTTTTT
TRBV19,TRBJ1-5,NA,NA,CASSTRINQPQHF,TGTGCCAGTAGTACAAGGATCAATCAGCCCCAGCATTTT
TRBV10-3,TRBJ2-5,TRBD2,many,CAIGGTSGSMGTQYF,TGTGCCATCGGGGGGACTAGCGGGAGTATGGGGACCCAGTACTTC
TRBV12-3/TRBV12-4,TRBJ2-1,NA,NA,CASRNPRPPTSYNEQFF,TGTGCCAGCAGGAACCCCCGACCCCCAACCTCCTACAATGAGCAGTTCTTC
TRBV7-9,TRBJ2-7,NA,few,CASSLARWDSYEQYF,TGTGCCAGCAGCTTAGCAAGGTGGGACTCCTACGAGCAGTACTTC
TRBV20-1,TRBJ1-4,NA,NA,CSARGPATNEKLFF,TGCAGTGCTAGAGGGCCGGCAACTAATGAAAAACTGTTTTTT
TRBV24-1,TRBJ2-1,TRBD1,few,CATSPTGYSYNEQFF,TGTGCCACCAGCCCGACAGGGTACTCCTACAATGAGCAGTTCTTC
TRBV28,TRBJ2-3,NA,NA,CATRGERFTDTQYF,TGTGCCACCCGCGGGGAGAGATTCACAGATACGCAGTATTTT
TRBV7-9,TRBJ1-5,NA,few,CASSLGKGTQHF,TGTGCCAGCAGCTTAGGTAAGGGGACCCAGCATTTT
TRBV5-6,TRBJ2-7,TRBD2,few,CASSSPGGTSGGEQYF,TGTGCCAGCAGCTCCCCGGGGGGGACTAGCGGAGGCGAGCAGTACTTC
TRBV5-1,TRBJ2-7,NA,few,CASSLGGFSSYEQYF,TGCGCCAGCAGCTTGGGGGGGTTTTCCTCCTACGAGCAGTACTTC
TRBV7-8,TRBJ1-6,TRBD1,NA,CASSQGQHNSPLHF,TGTGCCAGCAGCCAGGGACAGCATAATTCACCCCTCCACTTT
TRBV5-1,TRBJ2-3,NA,many,CASSDGRTDTQYF,TGCGCCAGCAGCGACGGACGCACAGATACGCAGTATTTT
TRBV28,TRBJ2-7,TRBD1,NA,CASRRTGVSYEQYF,TGTGCCAGCCGAAGAACAGGGGTCTCCTACGAGCAGTACTTC
TRBV7-2,TRBJ2-5,NA,NA,CASSLRLAQFQETQYF,TGTGCCAGCAGCTTACGGCTAGCGCAGTTTCAAGAGACCCAGTACTTC
TRBV7-8,TRBJ1-4,NA,NA,CASSPGTSVLTNEKLFF,TGTGCCAGCAGCCCTGGTACTTCGGTACTGACAAATGAAAAACTGTTTTTT
TRBV12-3/TRBV12-4,TRBJ1-5,TRBD1,few,CASSPGTGENQPQHF,TGTGCCAGCAGTCCAGGGACAGGGGAGAATCAGCCCCAGCATTTT
TRBV12-3/TRBV12-4,TRBJ2-4,NA,NA,CASSLKASKNIQYF,TGTGCCAGCAGTTTGAAGGCGAGCAAAAACATTCAGTACTTC